This TCR beta chain stems from a study of T cells in Graves' hyperthyroidism and ophthalmopathy. The PBMCs studied were ones that came from about 9.9 ml fresh peripheral blood. Template material for amplifying TCR beta CDR3 regions consisted of RNA transcripts. A first-round RT-PCR of the TCR CDR3 used the HTBI primer set. TCRdb recomputed calls from the multiplex PCR reads with MiXCR, one row per CDR3 protein. The sample records over 300,000 distinct CDR3 sequences, roughly 13% being singletons. V lost 6 bases, J lost 2 bases, and 6 bases lay in between. This CDR3 contains 12 residues. This clonotype showed up many times.

The chain links TRBV12-3 or TRBV12-4 to TRBJ2-3; D gene uncertain. The sequencing sample was made of blood. This sequence originates from a woman aged 55-69 years with Graves' hyperthyroidism. CDR3 bases: TGTGCCAGCAGCCTAGACACAGATACGCAGTATTTT. Translated, it gives CASSLDTDTQYF.